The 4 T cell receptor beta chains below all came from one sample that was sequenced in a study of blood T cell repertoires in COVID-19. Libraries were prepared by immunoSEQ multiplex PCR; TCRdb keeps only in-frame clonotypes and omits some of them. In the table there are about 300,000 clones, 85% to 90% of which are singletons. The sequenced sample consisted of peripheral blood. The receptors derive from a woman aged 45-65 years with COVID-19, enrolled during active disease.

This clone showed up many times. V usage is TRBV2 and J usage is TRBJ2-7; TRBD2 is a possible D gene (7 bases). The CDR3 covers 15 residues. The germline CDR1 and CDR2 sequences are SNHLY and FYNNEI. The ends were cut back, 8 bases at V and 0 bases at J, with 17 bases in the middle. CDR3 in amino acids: CASVGGLGTSYEQYF. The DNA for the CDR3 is TGTGCCAGCGTGGGGGGGCTGGGGACCTCCTACGAGCAGTACTTC.

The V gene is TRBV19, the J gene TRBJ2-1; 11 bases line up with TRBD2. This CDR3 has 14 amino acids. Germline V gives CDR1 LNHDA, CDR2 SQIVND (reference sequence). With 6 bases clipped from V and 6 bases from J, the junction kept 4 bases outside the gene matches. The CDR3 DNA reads TGTGCCAGTAGACTAGCGGGAGATAGCAATGAGCAGTTCTTC. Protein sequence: CASRLAGDSNEQFF.

In DNA, the CDR3 is TGCGCCAGCAGCTTGGTCAGCGGGACGGATTCCTACGAGCAGTACTTC. Protein: CASSLVSGTDSYEQYF. This rearrangement joins TRBV5-1 to TRBJ2-7, with 7 bases identical to TRBD2. This CDR3 has 16 amino acids. The germline V gene has CDR1 SGHRS and CDR2 YFSETQ. V dropped 0 bases and J dropped 1; count of bases not matched to a gene: 7. Combining the CDR3 with reference TRBV5-1 and TRBJ2-7 gives the whole variable domain KAGVTQTPRYLIKTRGQQVTLSCSPISGHRSVSWYQQTPGQGLQFLFEYFSETQRNKGNFPGRFSGRQFSNSRSEMNVSTLELGDSALYLCASSLVSGTDSYEQYFGPGTRLTVT.

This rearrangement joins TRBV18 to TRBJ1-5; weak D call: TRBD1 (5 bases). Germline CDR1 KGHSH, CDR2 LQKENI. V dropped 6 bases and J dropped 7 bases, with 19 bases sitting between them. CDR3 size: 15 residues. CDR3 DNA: TGTGCCAGCTCCACAGCCCTGGGGGGAGGCCAGCCCCAGCATTTT. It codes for CASSTALGGGQPQHF. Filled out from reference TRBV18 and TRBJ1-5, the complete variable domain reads NAGVMQNPRHLVRRRGQEARLRCSPMKGHSHVYWYRQLPEEGLKFMVYLQKENIIDESGMPKERFSAEFPKEGPSILRIQQVVRGDSAAYFCASSTALGGGQPQHFGDGTRLSIL.